This T cell receptor (beta chain) originates from a study of post-analysis software for immune sequencing data. The sample holds a few counts of this clonotype. cDNA libraries for TCR beta contained unique molecular identifiers. Via MiXCR, TCRdb re-called the PCR reads, giving one row per CDR3 protein. The sample records hundreds of thousands of distinct CDR3 sequences, about 44% being singletons. Specimen: blood. The TCR sequence derives from a girl aged 5-17 years with multiple sclerosis.

The CDR3 here is CASSRWSGRGNEQFF. The CDR3 nucleotides are TGTGCCAGCAGTAGATGGAGCGGGAGAGGGAATGAGCAGTTCTTC. This rearrangement joins TRBV28 to TRBJ2-1; 8 nucleotides match TRBD2. CDR1 is MDHEN, CDR2 SYDVKM, per germline. V lost 5 bases to trimming and J lost 7 bases; unmatched junction nucleotides: 10. The CDR3 is 15 residues long.